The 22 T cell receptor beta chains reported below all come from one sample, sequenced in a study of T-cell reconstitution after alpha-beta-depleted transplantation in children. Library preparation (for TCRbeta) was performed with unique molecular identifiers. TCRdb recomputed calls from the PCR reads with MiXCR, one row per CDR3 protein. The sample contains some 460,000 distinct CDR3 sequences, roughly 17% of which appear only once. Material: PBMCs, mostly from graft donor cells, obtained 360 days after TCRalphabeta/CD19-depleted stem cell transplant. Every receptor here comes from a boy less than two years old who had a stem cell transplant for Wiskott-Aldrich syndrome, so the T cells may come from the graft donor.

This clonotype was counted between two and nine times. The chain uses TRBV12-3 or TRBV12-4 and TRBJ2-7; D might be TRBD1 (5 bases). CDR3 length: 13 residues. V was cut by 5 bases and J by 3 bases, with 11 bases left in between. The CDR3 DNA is TGTGCCAGCAGTCACGGACATTTCTACGAGCAGTACTTC. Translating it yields CASSHGHFYEQYF.

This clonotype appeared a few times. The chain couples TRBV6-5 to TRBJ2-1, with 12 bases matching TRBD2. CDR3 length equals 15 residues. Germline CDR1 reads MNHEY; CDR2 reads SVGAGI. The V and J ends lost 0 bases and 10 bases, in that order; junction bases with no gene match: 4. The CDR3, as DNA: TGTGCCAGCAGTTACTCGCTAGCGGGAGGGGGGGAGCAGTTCTTC. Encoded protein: CASSYSLAGGGEQFF.

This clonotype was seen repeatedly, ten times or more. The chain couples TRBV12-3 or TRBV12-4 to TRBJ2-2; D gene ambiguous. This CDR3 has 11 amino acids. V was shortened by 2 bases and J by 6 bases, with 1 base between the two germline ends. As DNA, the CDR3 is TGTGCCAGCAGTTTATCCGGGGAGCTGTTTTTT. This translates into CASSLSGELFF.

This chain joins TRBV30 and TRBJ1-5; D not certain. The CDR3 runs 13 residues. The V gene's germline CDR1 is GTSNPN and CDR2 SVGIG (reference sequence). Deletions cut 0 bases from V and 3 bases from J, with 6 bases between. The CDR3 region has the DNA TGTGCCTGGAGTGTAAGGTCCAATCAGCCCCAGCATTTT. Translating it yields CAWSVRSNQPQHF.

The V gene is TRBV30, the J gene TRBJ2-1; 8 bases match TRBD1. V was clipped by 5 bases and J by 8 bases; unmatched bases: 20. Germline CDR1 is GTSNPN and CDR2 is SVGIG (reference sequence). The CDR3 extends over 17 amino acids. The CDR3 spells CAWRLTGQGWRRDEQFF. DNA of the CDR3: TGTGCCTGGCGGTTAACCGGACAGGGTTGGCGCAGGGATGAGCAGTTCTTC.

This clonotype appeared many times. The chain's CDR3 is CASSLGQGVEREKLFF. CDR3 in DNA: TGTGCCAGCAGTTTGGGACAGGGGGTGGAGAGGGAAAAACTGTTTTTT. The chain uses TRBV12-3 or TRBV12-4 and TRBJ1-4; the match to TRBD1 covers 11 bases. The length of the CDR3 is 16 residues. V trimming: 3 bases; J trimming: 8 bases; junction bases outside the gene matches: 8.

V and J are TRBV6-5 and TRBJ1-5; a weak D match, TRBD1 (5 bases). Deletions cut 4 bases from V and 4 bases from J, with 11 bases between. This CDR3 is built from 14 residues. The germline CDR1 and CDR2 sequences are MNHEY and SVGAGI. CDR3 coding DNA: TGTGCCAGCAGTTCGGCAGGGAGAAATCAGCCCCAGCATTTT. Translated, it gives CASSSAGRNQPQHF.

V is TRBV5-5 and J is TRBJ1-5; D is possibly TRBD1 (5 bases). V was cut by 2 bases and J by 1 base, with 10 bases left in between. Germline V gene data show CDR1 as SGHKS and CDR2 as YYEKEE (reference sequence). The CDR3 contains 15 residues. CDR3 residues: CASSFSGRSNQPQHF. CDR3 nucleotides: TGTGCCAGCAGCTTTTCGGGACGAAGCAATCAGCCCCAGCATTTT.

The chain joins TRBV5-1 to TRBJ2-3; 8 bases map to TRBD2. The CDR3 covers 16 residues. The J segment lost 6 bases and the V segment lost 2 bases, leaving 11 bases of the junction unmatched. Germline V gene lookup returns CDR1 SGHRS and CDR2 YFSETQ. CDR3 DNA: TGCGCCAGCAGCTTTGCTAGCGGGTTTTTAAGGGATACGCAGTATTTT. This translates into CASSFASGFLRDTQYF.

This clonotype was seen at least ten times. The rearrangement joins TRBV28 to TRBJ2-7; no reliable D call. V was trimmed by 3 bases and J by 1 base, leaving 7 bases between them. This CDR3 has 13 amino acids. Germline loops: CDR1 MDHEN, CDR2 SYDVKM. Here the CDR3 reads CASSLTVSYEQYF. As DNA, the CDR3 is TGTGCCAGCAGTTTGACGGTTTCCTACGAGCAGTACTTC.

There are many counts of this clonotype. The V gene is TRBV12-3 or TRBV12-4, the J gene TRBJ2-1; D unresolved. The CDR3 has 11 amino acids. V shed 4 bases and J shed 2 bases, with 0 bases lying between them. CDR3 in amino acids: CASSSYNEQFF. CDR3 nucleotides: TGTGCCAGCAGTTCCTACAATGAGCAGTTCTTC.

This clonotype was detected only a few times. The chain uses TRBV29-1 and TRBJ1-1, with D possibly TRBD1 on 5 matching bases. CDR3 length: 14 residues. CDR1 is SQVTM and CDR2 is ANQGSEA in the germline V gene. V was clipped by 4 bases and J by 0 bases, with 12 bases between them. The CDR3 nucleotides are TGCAGCGTTGCTGGGACGACAGTGAACACTGAAGCTTTCTTT. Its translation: CSVAGTTVNTEAFF.

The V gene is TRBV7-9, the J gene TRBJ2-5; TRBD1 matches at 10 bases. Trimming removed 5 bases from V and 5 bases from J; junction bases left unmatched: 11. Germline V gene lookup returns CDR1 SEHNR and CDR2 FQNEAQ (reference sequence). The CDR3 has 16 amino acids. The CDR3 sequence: CASSRWTGGLMETQYF. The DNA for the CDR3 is TGTGCCAGCAGCCGATGGACAGGGGGGCTAATGGAGACCCAGTACTTC.

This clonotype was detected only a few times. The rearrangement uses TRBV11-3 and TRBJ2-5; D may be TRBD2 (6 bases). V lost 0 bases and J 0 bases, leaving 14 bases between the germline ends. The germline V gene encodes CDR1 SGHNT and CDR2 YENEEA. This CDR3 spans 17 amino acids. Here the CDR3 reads CASSLDGVAEYQETQYF. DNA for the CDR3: TGTGCCAGCAGCTTAGATGGAGTAGCGGAGTACCAAGAGACCCAGTACTTC. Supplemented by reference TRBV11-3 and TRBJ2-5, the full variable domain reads EAGVVQSPRYKIIEKKQPVAFWCNPISGHNTLYWYLQNLGQGPELLIRYENEEAVDDSQLPKDRFSAERLKGVDSTLKIQPAELGDSAVYLCASSLDGVAEYQETQYFGPGTRLLVL.

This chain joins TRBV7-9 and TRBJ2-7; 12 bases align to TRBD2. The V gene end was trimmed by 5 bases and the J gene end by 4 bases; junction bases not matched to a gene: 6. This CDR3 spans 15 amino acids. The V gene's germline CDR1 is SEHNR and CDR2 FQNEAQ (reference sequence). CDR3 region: CASSLTSGGRYEQYF. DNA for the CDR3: TGTGCCAGCAGCCTGACTAGCGGGGGCCGGTACGAGCAGTACTTC. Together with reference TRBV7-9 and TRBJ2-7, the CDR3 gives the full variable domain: DTGVSQNPRHKITKRGQNVTFRCDPISEHNRLYWYRQTLGQGPEFLTYFQNEAQLEKSRLLSDRFSAERPKGSFSTLEIQRTEQGDSAMYLCASSLTSGGRYEQYFGPGTRLTVT.

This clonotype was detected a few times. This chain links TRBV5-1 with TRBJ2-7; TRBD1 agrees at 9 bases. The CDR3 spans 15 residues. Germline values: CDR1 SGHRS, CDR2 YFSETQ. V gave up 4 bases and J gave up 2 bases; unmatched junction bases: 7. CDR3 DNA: TGCGCCAGCAGCCCAAAGGGACAGGGACCCTACGAGCAGTACTTC. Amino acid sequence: CASSPKGQGPYEQYF. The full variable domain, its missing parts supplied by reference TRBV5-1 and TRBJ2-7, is KAGVTQTPRYLIKTRGQQVTLSCSPISGHRSVSWYQQTPGQGLQFLFEYFSETQRNKGNFPGRFSGRQFSNSRSEMNVSTLELGDSALYLCASSPKGQGPYEQYFGPGTRLTVT.

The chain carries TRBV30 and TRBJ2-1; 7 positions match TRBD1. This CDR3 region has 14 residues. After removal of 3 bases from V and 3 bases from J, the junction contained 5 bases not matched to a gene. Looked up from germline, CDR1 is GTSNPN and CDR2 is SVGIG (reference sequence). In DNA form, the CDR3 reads TGTGCCTGGAGCACAGGGGCGGTCTACAATGAGCAGTTCTTC. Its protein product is CAWSTGAVYNEQFF. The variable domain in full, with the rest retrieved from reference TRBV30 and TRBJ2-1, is SQTIHQWPATLVQPVGSPLSLECTVEGTSNPNLYWYRQAAGRGLQLLFYSVGIGQISSEVPQNLSASRPQDRQFILSSKKLLLSDSGFYLCAWSTGAVYNEQFFGPGTRLTVL.

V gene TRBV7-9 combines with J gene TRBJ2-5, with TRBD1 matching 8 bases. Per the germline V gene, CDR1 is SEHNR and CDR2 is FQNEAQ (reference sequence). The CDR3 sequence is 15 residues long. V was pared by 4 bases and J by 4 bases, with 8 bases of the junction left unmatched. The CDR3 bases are TGTGCCAGCAGCTATGGAGTCGACAGGGGAGAGACCCAGTACTTC. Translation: CASSYGVDRGETQYF.

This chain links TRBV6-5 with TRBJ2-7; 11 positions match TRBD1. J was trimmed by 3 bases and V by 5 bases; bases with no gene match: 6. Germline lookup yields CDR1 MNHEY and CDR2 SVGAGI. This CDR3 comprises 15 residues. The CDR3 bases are TGTGCCAGCAGTCCTCGGACAGGGGGCCACTACGAGCAGTACTTC. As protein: CASSPRTGGHYEQYF.

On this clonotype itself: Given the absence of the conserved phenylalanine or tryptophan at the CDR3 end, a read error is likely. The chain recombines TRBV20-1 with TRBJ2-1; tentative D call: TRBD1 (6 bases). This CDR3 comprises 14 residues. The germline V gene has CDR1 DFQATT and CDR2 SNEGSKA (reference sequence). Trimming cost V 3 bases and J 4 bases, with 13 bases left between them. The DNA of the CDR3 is TGCAGTGCTAGTAGGTCAGGGGTATACAATGAGCAGTTCTCC. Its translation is CSASRSGVYNEQFS.

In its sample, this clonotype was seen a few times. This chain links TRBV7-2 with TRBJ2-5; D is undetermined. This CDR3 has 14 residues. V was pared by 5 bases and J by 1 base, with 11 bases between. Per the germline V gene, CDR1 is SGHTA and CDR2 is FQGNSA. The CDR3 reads CASSHGPLQETQYF. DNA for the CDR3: TGTGCCAGCAGCCACGGGCCTCTCCAAGAGACCCAGTACTTC.

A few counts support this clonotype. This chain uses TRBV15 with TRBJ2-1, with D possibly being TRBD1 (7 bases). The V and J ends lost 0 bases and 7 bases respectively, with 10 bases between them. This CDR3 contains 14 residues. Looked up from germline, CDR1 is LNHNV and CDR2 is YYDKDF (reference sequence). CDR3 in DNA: TGTGCCACCAGCAGAGAACAGGGGAGGAATGAGCAGTTCTTC. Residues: CATSREQGRNEQFF. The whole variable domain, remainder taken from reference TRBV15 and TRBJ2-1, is DAMVIQNPRYQVTQFGKPVTLSCSQTLNHNVMYWYQQKSSQAPKLLFHYYDKDFNNEADTPDNFQSRRPNTSFCFLDIRSPGLGDTAMYLCATSREQGRNEQFFGPGTRLTVL.